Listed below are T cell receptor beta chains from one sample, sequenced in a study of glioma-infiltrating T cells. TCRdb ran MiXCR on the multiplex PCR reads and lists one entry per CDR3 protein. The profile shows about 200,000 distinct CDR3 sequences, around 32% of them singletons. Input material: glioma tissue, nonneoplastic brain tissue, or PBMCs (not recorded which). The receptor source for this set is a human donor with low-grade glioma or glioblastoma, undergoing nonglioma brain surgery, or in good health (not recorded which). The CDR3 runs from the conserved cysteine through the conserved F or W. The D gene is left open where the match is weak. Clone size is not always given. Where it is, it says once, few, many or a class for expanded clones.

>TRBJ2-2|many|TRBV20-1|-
CSARESWKNTGELFF
TGCAGTGCTAGAGAATCGTGGAAGAACACCGGGGAGCTGTTTTTT
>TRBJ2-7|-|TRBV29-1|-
CSVTAGGGEQYF
TGCAGCGTTACGGCAGGGGGGGGAGAGCAGTACTTC
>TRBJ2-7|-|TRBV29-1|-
CSVEGTPYEQYF
TGCAGCGTTGAAGGTACCCCCTACGAGCAGTACTTC
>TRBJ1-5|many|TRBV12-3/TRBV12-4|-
CASSLGIFGQPQHF
TGTGCCAGCAGTTTGGGGATTTTTGGCCAGCCCCAGCATTTT
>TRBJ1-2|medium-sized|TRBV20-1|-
CSYVGDTYGYTF
TGCAGTTACGTCGGGGACACCTATGGCTACACCTTC
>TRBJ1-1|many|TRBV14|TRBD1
CASSRNRDRGRPDTEAFF
TGTGCCAGCAGCCGAAACCGGGACAGGGGGCGCCCGGACACTGAAGCTTTCTTT
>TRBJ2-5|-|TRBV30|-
CAWSVGQDTPEETQYF
TGTGCCTGGAGTGTAGGTCAGGATACTCCAGAAGAGACCCAGTACTTC
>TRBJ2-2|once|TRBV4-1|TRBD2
CASSQESSGMGTGELFF
TGCGCCAGCAGCCAAGAGTCTAGCGGGATGGGCACCGGGGAGCTGTTTTTT
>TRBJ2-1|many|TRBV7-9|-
CASSPGLHKGYNEQFF
TGTGCCAGCAGCCCGGGACTGCACAAGGGCTACAATGAGCAGTTCTTC
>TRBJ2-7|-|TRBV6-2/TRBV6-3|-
CAIIDYRYRSYDQYF
TGTGCCATCATTGACTACCGGTACCGCTCCTACGATCAGTACTTC
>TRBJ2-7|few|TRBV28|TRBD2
CASSLTSVDSYEQYF
TGTGCCAGCAGTTTAACTAGCGTCGACTCCTACGAGCAGTACTTC
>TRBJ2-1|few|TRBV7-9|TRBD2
CASSLVETSARSYNEQFF
TGTGCCAGCAGCTTAGTCGAGACTAGCGCCCGCTCCTACAATGAGCAGTTCTTC
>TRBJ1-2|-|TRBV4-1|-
CASSLGWGTAIHRNYGYTF
TGCGCCAGCAGCCTGGGGTGGGGGACGGCAATACACAGAAACTATGGCTACACCTTC
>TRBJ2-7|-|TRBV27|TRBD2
CAGSKLLAGAYGQYF
TGTGCCGGCAGTAAGCTACTAGCGGGAGCCTACGGGCAGTACTTC
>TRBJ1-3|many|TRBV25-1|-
CASSDSISGNTIYF
TGTGCCAGCAGTGATTCAATCTCTGGAAACACCATATATTTT
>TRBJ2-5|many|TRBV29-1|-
CSARPGPGETQYF
TGCAGCGCCCGACCGGGGCCCGGAGAGACCCAGTACTTC
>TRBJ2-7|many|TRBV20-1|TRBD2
CSARDRKLAENIYEQYF
TGCAGTGCTAGAGATAGGAAACTAGCGGAGAATATCTACGAGCAGTACTTC
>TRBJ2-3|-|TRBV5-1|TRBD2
CASSDTSGRLTDTQYF
TGCGCCAGCAGCGATACTAGCGGGAGATTAACAGATACGCAGTATTTT
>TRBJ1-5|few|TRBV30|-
CAWSVRGDSYSNQPQHF
TGTGCCTGGAGTGTACGGGGGGATAGTTATAGCAATCAGCCCCAGCATTTT
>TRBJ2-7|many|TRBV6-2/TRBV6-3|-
CASSYQLLYEQYF
TGTGCCAGCAGTTACCAACTTCTCTACGAGCAGTACTTC
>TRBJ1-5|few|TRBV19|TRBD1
CASRSTGGGNQPQHF
TGTGCCAGTAGGAGTACAGGGGGTGGCAATCAGCCCCAGCATTTT
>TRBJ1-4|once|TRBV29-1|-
CSVGQGLNEKLFF
TGCAGCGTTGGCCAGGGGTTAAATGAAAAACTGTTTTTT
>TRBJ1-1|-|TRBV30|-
CAWSVVAGLTEAFF
TGTGCCTGGAGTGTAGTGGCAGGGCTCACTGAAGCTTTCTTT
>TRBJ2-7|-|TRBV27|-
CASSLAGGSYNEQYF
TGTGCTAGCAGTTTGGCAGGGGGGTCCTACAACGAGCAGTACTTC
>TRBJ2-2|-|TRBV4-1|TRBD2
CASSQDLRASGVGELFF
TGCGCCAGCAGCCAAGATCTGAGGGCTAGCGGTGTCGGGGAGCTGTTTTTT
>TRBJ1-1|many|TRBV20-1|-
CSARNRDPNTEAFF
TGCAGTGCTAGGAACAGGGACCCGAACACTGAAGCTTTCTTT
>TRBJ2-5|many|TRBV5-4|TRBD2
CASSFTGGRLETQYF
TGTGCCAGCAGCTTTACGGGAGGGCGGCTGGAGACCCAGTACTTC
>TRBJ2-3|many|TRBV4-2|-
CASSQDPSGLGTDTQYF
TGTGCCAGCAGCCAAGATCCCAGCGGCTTGGGTACAGATACGCAGTATTTT
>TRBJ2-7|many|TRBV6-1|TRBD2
CASSVDAGGEIEQYF
TGTGCCAGCAGTGTGGACGCGGGAGGCGAAATCGAGCAGTACTTC
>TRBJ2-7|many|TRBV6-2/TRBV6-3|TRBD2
CASSYSRASGAYEQYF
TGTGCCAGCAGTTACTCGAGGGCTAGCGGGGCCTACGAGCAGTACTTC
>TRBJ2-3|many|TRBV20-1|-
CSARDTGEPSTDTQYF
TGCAGTGCTAGAGATACGGGGGAGCCTAGCACAGATACGCAGTATTTT
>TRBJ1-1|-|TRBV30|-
CGWSVRLTDTEAFF
TGTGGCTGGAGTGTGCGATTGACGGACACTGAAGCTTTCTTT
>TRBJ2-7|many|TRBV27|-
CASSLIGTPTYEQYF
TGTGCCAGCAGTTTAATCGGCACTCCGACCTACGAGCAGTACTTC
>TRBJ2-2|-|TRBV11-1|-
CASSLIPSNTGELFF
TGTGCCAGCAGCCTGATACCATCGAACACCGGGGAGCTGTTTTTT
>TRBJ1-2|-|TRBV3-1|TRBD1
CASSQGAGTGHGGYTF
TGTGCCAGCAGCCAAGGCGCCGGGACAGGGCATGGTGGCTACACCTTC
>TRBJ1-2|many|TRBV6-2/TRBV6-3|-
CASSPGLRYTF
TGTGCCAGCAGTCCCGGGCTGCGCTACACCTTC
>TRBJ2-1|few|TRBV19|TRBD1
CASSIGDRGNNEQFF
TGTGCCAGTAGTATCGGTGACAGGGGTAACAATGAGCAGTTCTTC
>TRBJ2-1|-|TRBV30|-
CACIRGFNEQFF
TGTGCCTGTATTCGGGGTTTTAATGAGCAGTTCTTC
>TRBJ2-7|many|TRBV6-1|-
CASSDPRGYYEQYF
TGTGCCAGCAGTGATCCCCGGGGATACTACGAGCAGTACTTC
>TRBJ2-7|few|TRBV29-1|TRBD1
CSVAGTVSPLYEQYF
TGCAGCGTAGCCGGGACAGTTTCCCCCTTGTACGAGCAGTACTTC
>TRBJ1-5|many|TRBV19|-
CASSIGSAGFSNQPQHF
TGTGCCAGTAGTATCGGTTCGGCAGGGTTTAGCAATCAGCCCCAGCATTTT
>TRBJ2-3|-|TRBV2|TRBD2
CASRPGTSGVSTDTQYF
TGTGCCAGCAGGCCCGGGACTAGCGGGGTTAGCACAGATACGCAGTATTTT
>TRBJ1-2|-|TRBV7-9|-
CAGSSTVNYGYTF
TGTGCCGGCAGTTCGACTGTTAACTATGGCTACACCTTC
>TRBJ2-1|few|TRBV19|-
CASSIAALSSYNEQFF
TGTGCCAGTAGTATAGCAGCTCTGAGCTCCTACAATGAGCAGTTCTTC
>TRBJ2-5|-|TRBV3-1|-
CASSDKRGPNQETQYF
TGTGCCAGCAGCGACAAGAGGGGACCGAACCAAGAGACCCAGTACTTC
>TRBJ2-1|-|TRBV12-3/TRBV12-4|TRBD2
CASSLALRTSGGYNEQFF
TGTGCCAGCAGTTTAGCGCTGAGGACTAGCGGGGGCTACAATGAGCAGTTCTTC
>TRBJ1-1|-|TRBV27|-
CASSLASAAEAFF
TGTGCCAGCAGTTTAGCATCGGCCGCTGAAGCTTTCTTT
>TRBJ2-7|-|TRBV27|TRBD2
CASKSGVSYEQYF
TGTGCCAGTAAAAGCGGGGTCTCCTACGAGCAGTACTTC
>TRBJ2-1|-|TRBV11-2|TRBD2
CASSLWGGNEQFF
TGTGCCAGCAGCTTATGGGGGGGGAATGAGCAGTTCTTC
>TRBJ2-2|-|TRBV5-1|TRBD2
CASTVTSGRTGELFF
TGCGCCAGCACCGTGACTAGCGGGAGGACCGGGGAGCTGTTTTTT
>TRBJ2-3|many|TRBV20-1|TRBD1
CSATMTGTDTQYF
TGCAGTGCTACAATGACAGGGACAGATACGCAGTATTTT
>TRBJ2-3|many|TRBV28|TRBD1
CATKVGQGANTQYF
TGTGCCACCAAAGTGGGGCAGGGGGCAAATACGCAGTATTTT
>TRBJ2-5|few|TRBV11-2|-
CASSSNPVQETKYF
TGTGCCAGCAGCTCCAACCCCGTCCAAGAGACCAAGTACTTC
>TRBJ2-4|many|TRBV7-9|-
CASSLVSPLDIQYF
TGTGCCAGCAGCTTAGTTTCTCCCCTCGACATTCAGTACTTC
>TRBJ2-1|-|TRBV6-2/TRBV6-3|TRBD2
CASSSGTSGSKNEQFF
TGTGCCAGCAGTTCCGGGACTAGCGGGAGCAAGAATGAGCAGTTCTTC
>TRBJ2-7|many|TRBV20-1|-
CSARESGTYEQYF
TGCAGTGCTAGAGAGAGCGGTACCTACGAGCAGTACTTC
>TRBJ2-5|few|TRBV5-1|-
CASSSTQETQYF
TGCGCCAGCAGCTCCACCCAAGAGACCCAGTACTTC
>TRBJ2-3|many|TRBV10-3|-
CAISRGTSTDTQYF
TGTGCCATCAGTCGGGGGACTAGCACAGATACGCAGTATTTT
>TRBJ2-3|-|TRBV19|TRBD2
CASSPTGRAATDTQYF
TGTGCCAGTAGTCCGACCGGGAGGGCCGCGACAGATACGCAGTATTTT